The clone carrying this TCR beta chain was seen more than once but under ten times. Its antigen is unidentified. This record belongs to a study of early T cells in non-severe SARS-CoV-2 infection. At the level of the study: It was bulk RNA from unsorted whole blood that was sequenced, and the chains were unpaired.

cDNA molecules, individually, were tagged with unique molecular identifiers. TCRdb recomputed calls from the 5' RACE reads with MiXCR, one row per CDR3 protein. The sample includes tens of thousands of distinct CDR3 sequences, 5.6% seen only once; the top ten take about 6.8%. Study-wide results and caveats: Anti-spike CD8 specificities were favored by VDJdb matching, whose results missed private and CD4 specificities.

The CDR3 length is 15 residues. Trimming at V came to 5 bases and at J to 3 bases, leaving 7 bases not matched to a gene. In germline, CDR1 is MNHEY, CDR2 SVGEGT. The chain is built from TRBV6-2 or TRBV6-3 and TRBJ2-1; 7 nucleotides line up with TRBD1. The TCR originated in an adult who was a healthcare worker with PCR-confirmed SARS-CoV-2 infection or an uninfected control (not recorded which). The sequenced material came from whole blood. CDR3 nucleotide sequence: TGTGCCAGCAGTGATTTGGGACAGTACTACAATGAGCAGTTCTTC. Translation gives CASSDLGQYYNEQFF.